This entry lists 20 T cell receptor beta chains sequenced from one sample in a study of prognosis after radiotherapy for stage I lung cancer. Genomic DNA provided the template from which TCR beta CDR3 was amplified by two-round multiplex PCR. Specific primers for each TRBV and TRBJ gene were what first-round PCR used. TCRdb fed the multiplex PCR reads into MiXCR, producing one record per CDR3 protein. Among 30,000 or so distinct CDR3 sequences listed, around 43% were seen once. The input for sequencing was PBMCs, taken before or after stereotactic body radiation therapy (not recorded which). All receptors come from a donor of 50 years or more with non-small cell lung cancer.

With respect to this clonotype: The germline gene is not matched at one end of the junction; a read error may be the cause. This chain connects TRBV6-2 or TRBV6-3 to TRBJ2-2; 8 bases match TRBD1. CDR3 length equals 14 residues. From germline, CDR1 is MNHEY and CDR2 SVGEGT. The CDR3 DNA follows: TGTTCCAGCACCCAGGGGGCGAACACCGGGGAGCTTTTTTTT. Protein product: CSSTQGANTGELFF.

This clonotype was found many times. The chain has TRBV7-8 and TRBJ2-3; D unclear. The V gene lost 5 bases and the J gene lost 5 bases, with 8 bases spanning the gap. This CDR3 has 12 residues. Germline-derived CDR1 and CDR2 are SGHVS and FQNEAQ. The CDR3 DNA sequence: TGTGCCAGCAGCCGACACGGAGATACGCAGTATTTT. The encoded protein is CASSRHGDTQYF.

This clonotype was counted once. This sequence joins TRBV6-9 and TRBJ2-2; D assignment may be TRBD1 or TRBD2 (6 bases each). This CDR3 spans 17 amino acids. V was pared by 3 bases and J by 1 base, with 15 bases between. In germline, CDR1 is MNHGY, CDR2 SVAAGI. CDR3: CASSYPQGGGNTGELFF. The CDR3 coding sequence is TGTGCCAGCAGTTACCCCCAAGGGGGAGGGAACACCGGGGAGCTGTTTTTT.

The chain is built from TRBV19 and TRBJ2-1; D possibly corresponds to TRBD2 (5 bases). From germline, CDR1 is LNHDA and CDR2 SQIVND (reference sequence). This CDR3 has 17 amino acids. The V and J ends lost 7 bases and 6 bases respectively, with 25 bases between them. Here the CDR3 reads CASTSRPSCSWSNEQFF. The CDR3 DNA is TGTGCCAGTACCTCCCGACCTAGCTGTAGTTGGAGCAATGAGCAGTTCTTC. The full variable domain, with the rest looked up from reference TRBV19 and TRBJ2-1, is DGGITQSPKYLFRKEGQNVTLSCEQNLNHDAMYWYRQDPGQGLRLIYYSQIVNDFQKGDIAEGYSVSREKKESFPLTVTSAQKNPTAFYLCASTSRPSCSWSNEQFFGPGTRLTVL.

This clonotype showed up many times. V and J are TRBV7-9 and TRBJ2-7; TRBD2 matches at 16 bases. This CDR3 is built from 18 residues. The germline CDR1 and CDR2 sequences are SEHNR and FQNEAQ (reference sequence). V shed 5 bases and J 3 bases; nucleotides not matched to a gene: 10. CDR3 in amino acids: CASSPLGTSGREFYEQYF. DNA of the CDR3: TGTGCCAGCAGCCCGCTTGGGACTAGCGGGAGGGAATTCTACGAGCAGTACTTC. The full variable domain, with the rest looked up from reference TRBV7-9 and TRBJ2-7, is DTGVSQNPRHKITKRGQNVTFRCDPISEHNRLYWYRQTLGQGPEFLTYFQNEAQLEKSRLLSDRFSAERPKGSFSTLEIQRTEQGDSAMYLCASSPLGTSGREFYEQYFGPGTRLTVT.

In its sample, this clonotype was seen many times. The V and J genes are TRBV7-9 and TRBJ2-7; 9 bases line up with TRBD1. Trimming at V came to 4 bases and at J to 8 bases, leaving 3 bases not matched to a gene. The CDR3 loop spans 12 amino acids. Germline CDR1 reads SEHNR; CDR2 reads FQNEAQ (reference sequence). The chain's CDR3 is CASSSDRGKQYF. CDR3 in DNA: TGTGCCAGCAGCTCTGACAGGGGGAAGCAGTACTTC.

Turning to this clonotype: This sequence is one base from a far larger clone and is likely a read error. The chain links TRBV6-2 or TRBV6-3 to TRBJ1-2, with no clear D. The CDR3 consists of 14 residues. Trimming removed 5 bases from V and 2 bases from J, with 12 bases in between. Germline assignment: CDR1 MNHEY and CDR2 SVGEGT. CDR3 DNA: TGTGCCAGCAGTCAAGCGCTCGGGAACTATGGCTACACCTTC. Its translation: CASSQALGNYGYTF.

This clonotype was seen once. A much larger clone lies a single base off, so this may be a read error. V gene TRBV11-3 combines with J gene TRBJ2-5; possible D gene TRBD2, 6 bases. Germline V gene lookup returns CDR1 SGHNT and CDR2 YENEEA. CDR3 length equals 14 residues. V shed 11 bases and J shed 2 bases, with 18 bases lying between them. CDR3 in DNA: TGTGCCGGCGTCCGAGGAGGGGTACAAGAGACCCAGTACTTC. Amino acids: CAGVRGGVQETQYF.

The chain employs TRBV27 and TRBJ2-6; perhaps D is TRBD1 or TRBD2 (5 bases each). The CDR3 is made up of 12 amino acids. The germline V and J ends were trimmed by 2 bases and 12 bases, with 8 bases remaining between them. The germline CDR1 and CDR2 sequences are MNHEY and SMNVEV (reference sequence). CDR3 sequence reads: CASSLSGGVLTF. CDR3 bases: TGTGCCAGCAGTTTAAGTGGGGGCGTCCTGACTTTC.

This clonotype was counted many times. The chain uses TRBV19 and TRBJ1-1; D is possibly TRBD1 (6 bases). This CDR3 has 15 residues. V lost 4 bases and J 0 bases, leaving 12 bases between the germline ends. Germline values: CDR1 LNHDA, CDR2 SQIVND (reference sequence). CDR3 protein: CASSRQARLNTEAFF. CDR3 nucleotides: TGTGCCAGTAGTAGACAGGCGCGCTTGAACACTGAAGCTTTCTTT.

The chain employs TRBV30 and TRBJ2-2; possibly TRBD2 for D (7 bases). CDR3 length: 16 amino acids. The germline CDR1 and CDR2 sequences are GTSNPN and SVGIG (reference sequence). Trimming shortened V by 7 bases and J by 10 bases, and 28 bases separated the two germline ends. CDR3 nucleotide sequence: TGTGCCTTGACGGCCGGGGGGCTTCTCCAGGAAGTGGAGCTGTTTTTT. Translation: CALTAGGLLQEVELFF.

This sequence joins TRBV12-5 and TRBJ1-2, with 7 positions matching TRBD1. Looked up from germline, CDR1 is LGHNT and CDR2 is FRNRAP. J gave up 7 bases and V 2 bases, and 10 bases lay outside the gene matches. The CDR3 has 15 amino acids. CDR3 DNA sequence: TGTGCTAGTGGTTTGCCGCTTCAGGGGGAGTCTGGCTACACCTTC. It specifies CASGLPLQGESGYTF.

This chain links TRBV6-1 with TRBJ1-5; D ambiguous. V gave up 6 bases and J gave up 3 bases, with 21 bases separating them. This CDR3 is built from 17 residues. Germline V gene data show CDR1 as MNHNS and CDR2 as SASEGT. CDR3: CASSLEYRANFNQPQHF. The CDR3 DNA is TGTGCCAGCAGCTTAGAGTACCGGGCCAACTTCAATCAGCCCCAGCATTTT.

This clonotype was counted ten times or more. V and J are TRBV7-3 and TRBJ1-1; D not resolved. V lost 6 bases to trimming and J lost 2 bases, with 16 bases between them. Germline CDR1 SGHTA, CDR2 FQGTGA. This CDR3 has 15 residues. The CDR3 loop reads CASRPTGFSNTEAFF. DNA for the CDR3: TGTGCCAGCAGGCCTACTGGATTTTCTAACACTGAAGCTTTCTTT.

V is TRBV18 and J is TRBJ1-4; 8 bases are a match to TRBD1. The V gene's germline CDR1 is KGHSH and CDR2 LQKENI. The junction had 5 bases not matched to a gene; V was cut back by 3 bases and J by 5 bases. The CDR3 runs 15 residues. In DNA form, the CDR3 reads TGTGCCAGCTCACCCCTGGCAGGGGGCAATGAAAAACTGTTTTTT. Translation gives CASSPLAGGNEKLFF.

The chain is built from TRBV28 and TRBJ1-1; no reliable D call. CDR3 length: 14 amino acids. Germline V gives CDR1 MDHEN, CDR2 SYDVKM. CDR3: CTCSPAEENTEAFF. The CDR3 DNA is TGTACCTGCAGCCCGGCGGAGGAGAACACTGAAGCTTTCTTT.

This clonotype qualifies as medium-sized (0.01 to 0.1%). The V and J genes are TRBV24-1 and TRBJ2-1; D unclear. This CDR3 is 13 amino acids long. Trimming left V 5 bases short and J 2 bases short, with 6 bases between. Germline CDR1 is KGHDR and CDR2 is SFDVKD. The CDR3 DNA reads TGTGCCACCAGTGGGGGTGCCTACAATGAGCAGTTCTTC. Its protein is CATSGGAYNEQFF.

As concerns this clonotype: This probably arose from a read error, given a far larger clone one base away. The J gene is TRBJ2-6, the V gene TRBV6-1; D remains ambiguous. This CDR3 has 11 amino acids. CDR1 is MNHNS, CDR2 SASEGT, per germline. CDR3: CSSSSANVLTF. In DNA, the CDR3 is TGTTCCAGCAGTTCGGCCAACGTCCTGACTTTC.

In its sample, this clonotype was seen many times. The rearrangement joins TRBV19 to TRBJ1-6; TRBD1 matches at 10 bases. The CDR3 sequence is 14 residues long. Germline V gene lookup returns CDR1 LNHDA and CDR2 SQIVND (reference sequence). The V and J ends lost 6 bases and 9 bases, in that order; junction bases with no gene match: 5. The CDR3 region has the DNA TGTGCCAGTAGGCCGGGACAGGGGATTTCACCCCTCCACTTT. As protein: CASRPGQGISPLHF.

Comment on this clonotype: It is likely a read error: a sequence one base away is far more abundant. CDR3 residues: CASITETYEQYF. The CDR3 coding sequence is TGTGCCAGCATTACAGAGACCTACGAGCAGTACTTC. The V and J genes are TRBV6-8 and TRBJ2-7; D uncertain. V lost 7 bases to trimming and J lost 2 bases, with 9 bases between them. Germline V gene data show CDR1 as MNHGY and CDR2 as SAAAGT. The CDR3 has 12 amino acids.